Below, 6 T cell receptor beta chains from the same sample are listed, as sequenced in a study of post-analysis software for immune sequencing data. General study results and limits: About five TRBV segments, including TRBV5-6, TRBV5-1 and TRBV20-1, were more frequent in patients than controls.

Unique molecular identifiers featured in each of the TCR beta cDNA libraries. Using its own MiXCR run on the PCR reads, TCRdb lists one record per CDR3 protein. The sample includes about 540,000 distinct CDR3 sequences, 30% to 40% of them seen just once. These receptors lack a known antigen. The source material was blood. These receptors came from a girl younger than 18 with multiple sclerosis.

This clonotype was seen only a few times. The chain joins TRBV4-1 to TRBJ1-1, with a possible D match to TRBD1 (6 bases). The CDR3 length is 16 residues. V was cut by 1 base and J by 0 bases, with 12 bases left in between. The germline V gene has CDR1 MGHRA and CDR2 YSYEKL. The CDR3 loop reads CASSQVGGRLNTEAFF. The CDR3 region has the DNA TGCGCCAGCAGCCAAGTCGGGGGCAGGTTGAACACTGAAGCTTTCTTT.

The sample holds a few counts of this clonotype. This chain joins TRBV3-1 and TRBJ2-7; no reliable D call. Germline CDR1 is LGHDT and CDR2 is YNNKEL (reference sequence). CDR3 length: 12 residues. V was pared by 4 bases and J by 6 bases, with 10 bases between. The CDR3 region has the DNA TGTGCCAGCAGCCGAGCCGGACGCGAGCAGTACTTC. This gives the protein CASSRAGREQYF.

This clonotype was observed a handful of times. V usage is TRBV5-1 and J usage is TRBJ2-5; D might be TRBD1 or TRBD2, each matching 5 bases. The germline gives CDR1 SGHRS, CDR2 YFSETQ. The length of the CDR3 is 15 residues. Trimming stripped 3 bases from V and 2 bases from J, with 14 bases between. CDR3 in DNA: TGCGCCAGCAGCTCTCGACAGACTACGCAAGAGACCCAGTACTTC. This codes for CASSSRQTTQETQYF. Combining the CDR3 with reference TRBV5-1 and TRBJ2-5 gives the whole variable domain KAGVTQTPRYLIKTRGQQVTLSCSPISGHRSVSWYQQTPGQGLQFLFEYFSETQRNKGNFPGRFSGRQFSNSRSEMNVSTLELGDSALYLCASSSRQTTQETQYFGPGTRLLVL.

This clonotype was recorded a few times. The chain carries TRBV15 and TRBJ2-7; perhaps TRBD1 as D (5 bases). With 2 bases removed from V and 1 base from J, the gap between germline ends came to 6 bases. The length of the CDR3 is 13 residues. Germline V lookup: CDR1 LNHNV, CDR2 YYDKDF (reference sequence). The CDR3: CATSRRQSYEQYF. CDR3 coding DNA: TGTGCCACCAGCAGAAGACAGTCCTACGAGCAGTACTTC.

The J gene is TRBJ2-3, the V gene TRBV7-2, with 10 bases fitting TRBD2. The J segment lost 5 bases and the V segment lost 0 bases, leaving 5 bases of the junction unmatched. The length of the CDR3 is 16 residues. Germline CDR1 is SGHTA and CDR2 is FQGNSA. CDR3 amino acids: CASSLAGLAVGDTQYF. DNA of the CDR3: TGTGCCAGCAGCTTAGCCGGACTAGCGGTGGGAGATACGCAGTATTTT.

The genes are TRBV4-1 and TRBJ1-2, with 9 bases matching TRBD1. Trimming cost V 8 bases and J 3 bases; bases outside gene matches: 13. The CDR3 loop spans 16 amino acids. CDR1 and CDR2 (germline): MGHRA, YSYEKL. The CDR3 region has the DNA TGCGCCAGCGCACCTTCTCCGGGACAGGGTGACTATGGCTACACCTTC. Protein: CASAPSPGQGDYGYTF.